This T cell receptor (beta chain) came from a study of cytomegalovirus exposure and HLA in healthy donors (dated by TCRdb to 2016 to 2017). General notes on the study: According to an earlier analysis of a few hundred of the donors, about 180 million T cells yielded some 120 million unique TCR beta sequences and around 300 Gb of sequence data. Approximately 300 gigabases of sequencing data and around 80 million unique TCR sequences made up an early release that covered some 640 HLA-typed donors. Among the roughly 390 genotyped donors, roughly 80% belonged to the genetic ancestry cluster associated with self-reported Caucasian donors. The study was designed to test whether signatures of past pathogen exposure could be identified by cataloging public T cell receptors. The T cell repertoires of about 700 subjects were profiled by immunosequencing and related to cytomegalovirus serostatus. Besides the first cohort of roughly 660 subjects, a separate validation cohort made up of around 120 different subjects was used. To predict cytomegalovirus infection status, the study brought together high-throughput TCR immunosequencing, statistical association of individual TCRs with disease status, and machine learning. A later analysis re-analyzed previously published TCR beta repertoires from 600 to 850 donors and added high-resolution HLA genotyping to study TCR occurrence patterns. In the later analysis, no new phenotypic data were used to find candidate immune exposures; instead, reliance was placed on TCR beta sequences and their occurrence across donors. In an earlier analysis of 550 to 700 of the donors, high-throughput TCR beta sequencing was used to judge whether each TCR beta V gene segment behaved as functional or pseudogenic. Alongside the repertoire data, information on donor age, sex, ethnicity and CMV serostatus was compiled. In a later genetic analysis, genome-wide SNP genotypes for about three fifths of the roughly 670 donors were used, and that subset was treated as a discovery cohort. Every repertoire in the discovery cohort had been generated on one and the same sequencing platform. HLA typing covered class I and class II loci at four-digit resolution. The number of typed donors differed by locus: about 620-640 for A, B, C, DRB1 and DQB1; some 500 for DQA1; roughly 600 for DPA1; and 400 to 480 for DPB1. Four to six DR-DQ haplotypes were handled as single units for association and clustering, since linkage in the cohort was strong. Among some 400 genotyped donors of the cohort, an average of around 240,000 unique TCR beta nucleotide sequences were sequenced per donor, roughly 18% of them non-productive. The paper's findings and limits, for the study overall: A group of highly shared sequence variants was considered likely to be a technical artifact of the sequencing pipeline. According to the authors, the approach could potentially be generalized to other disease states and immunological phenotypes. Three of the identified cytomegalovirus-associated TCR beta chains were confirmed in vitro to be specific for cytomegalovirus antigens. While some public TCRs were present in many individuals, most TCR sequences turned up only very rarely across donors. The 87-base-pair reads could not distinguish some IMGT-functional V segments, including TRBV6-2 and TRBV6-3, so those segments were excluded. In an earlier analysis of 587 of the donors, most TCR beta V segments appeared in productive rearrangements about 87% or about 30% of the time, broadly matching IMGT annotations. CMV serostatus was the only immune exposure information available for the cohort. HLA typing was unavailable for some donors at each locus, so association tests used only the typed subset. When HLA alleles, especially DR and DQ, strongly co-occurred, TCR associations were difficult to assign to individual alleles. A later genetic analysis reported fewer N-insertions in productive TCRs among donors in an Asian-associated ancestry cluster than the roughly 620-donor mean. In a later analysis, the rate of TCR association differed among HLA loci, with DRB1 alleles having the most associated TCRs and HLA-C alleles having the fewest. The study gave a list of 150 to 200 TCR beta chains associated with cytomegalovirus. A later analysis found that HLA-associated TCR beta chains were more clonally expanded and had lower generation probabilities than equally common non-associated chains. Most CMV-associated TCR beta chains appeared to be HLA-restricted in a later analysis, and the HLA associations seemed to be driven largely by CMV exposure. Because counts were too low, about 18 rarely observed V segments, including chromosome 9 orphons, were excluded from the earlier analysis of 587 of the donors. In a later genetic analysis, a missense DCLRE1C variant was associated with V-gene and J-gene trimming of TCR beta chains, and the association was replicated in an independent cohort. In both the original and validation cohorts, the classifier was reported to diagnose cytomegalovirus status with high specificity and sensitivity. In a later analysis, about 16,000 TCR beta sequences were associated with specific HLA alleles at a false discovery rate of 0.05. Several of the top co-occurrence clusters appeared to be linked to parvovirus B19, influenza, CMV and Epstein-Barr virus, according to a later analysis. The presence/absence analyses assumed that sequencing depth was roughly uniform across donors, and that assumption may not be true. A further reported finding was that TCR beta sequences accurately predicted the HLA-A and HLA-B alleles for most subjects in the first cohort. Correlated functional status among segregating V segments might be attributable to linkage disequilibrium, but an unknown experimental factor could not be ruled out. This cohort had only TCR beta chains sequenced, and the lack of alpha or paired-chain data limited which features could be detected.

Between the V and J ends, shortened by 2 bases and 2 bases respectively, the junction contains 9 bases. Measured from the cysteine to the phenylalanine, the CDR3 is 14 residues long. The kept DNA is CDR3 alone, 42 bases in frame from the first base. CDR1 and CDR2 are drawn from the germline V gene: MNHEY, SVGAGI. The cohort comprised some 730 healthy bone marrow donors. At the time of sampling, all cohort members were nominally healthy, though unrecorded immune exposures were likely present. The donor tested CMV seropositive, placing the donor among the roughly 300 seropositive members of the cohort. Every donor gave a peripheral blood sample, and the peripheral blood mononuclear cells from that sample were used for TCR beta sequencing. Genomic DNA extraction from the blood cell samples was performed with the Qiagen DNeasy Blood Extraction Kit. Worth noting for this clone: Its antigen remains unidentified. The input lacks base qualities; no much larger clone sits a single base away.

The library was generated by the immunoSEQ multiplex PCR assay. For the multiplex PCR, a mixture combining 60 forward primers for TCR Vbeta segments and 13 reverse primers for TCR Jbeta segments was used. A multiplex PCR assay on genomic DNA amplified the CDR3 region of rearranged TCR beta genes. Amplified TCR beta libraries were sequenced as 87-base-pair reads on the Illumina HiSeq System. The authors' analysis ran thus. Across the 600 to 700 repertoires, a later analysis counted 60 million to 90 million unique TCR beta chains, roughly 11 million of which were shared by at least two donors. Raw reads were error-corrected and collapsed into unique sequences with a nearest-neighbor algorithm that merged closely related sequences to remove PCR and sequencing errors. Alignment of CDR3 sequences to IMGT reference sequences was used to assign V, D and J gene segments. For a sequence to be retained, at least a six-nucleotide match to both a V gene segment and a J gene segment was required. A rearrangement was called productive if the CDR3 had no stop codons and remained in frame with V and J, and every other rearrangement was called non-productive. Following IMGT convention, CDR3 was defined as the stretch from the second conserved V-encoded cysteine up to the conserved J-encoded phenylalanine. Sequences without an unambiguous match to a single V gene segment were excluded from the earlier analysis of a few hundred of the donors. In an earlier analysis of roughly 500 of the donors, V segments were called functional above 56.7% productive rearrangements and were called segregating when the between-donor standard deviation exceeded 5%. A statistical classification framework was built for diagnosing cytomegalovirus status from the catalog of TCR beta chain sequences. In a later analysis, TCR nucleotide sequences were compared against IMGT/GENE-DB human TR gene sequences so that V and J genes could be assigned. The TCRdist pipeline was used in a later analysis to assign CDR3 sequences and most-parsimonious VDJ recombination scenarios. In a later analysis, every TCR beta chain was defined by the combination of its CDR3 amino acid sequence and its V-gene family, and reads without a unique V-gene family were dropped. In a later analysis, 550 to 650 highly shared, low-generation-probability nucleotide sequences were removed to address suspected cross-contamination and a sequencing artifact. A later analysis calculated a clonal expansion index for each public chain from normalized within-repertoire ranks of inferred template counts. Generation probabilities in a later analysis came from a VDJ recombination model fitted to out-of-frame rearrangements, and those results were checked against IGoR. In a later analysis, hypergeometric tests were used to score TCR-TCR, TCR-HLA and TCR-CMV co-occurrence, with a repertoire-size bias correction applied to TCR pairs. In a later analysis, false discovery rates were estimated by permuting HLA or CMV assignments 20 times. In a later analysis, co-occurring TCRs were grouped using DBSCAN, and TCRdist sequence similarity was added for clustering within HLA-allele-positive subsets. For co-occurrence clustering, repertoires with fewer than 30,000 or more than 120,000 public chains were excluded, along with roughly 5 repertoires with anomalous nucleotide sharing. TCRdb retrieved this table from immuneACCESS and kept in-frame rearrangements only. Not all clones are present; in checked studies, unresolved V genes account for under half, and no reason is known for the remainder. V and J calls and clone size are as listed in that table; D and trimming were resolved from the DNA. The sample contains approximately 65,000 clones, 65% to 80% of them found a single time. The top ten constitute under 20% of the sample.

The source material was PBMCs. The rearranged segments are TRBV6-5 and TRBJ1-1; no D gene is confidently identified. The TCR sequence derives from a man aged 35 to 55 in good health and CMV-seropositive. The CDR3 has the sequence CASSYEAGNTEAFF. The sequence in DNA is TGTGCCAGCAGTTACGAGGCTGGAAACACTGAAGCTTTCTTT.